These 22 T cell receptor beta chains originate from one sample sequenced in a study of cytomegalovirus exposure and HLA in healthy donors. The PCR contained 60 Vbeta and 13 Jbeta primers. Sequencing used immunoSEQ multiplex PCR; TCRdb keeps in-frame clones, though not all of them. The sample carries approximately 180,000 clones, around 70% recorded once. Material for sequencing was PBMCs. The receptors originated from a male donor in good health and CMV-seronegative.

V and J are TRBV7-3 and TRBJ2-2; TRBD2 aligns across 10 bases. J was trimmed by 3 bases and V by 5 bases; bases with no gene match: 9. The CDR3 contains 17 residues. Germline V gives CDR1 SGHTA, CDR2 FQGTGA. The CDR3 DNA sequence: TGTGCCAGCAGCCGTAGAATAGCGGGGGGCCACACCGGGGAGCTGTTTTTT. Protein: CASSRRIAGGHTGELFF.

The rearrangement links TRBV7-3 to TRBJ2-1; 7 bases fit TRBD2. Germline V gene lookup returns CDR1 SGHTA and CDR2 FQGTGA. The CDR3 is 14 residues long. V shed 3 bases, J shed 7 bases, and the junction held 6 bases outside the gene matches. This CDR3 reads CASSFGTSENEQFF. In DNA form, the CDR3 reads TGTGCCAGCAGCTTCGGTACTAGCGAGAATGAGCAGTTCTTC. The whole variable domain, filled in from reference TRBV7-3 and TRBJ2-1, reads GAGVSQTPSNKVTEKGKYVELRCDPISGHTALYWYRQSLGQGPEFLIYFQGTGAADDSGLPNDRFFAVRPEGSVSTLKIQRTERGDSAVYLCASSFGTSENEQFFGPGTRLTVL.

The chain combines TRBV9 with TRBJ1-5; D gene ambiguous. Germline V gene data show CDR1 as SGDLS and CDR2 as YYNGEE. CDR3 size: 14 residues. The ends were cut back, 3 bases at V and 1 base at J, with 8 bases in the middle. The CDR3 is CASSDGGSNQPQHF. The CDR3 DNA is TGTGCCAGCAGCGACGGAGGGAGCAATCAGCCCCAGCATTTT.

The table lists this clone with a few counts. The chain carries TRBV27 and TRBJ1-1; D is ambiguous. V lost 2 bases and J 6 bases, leaving 10 bases between the germline ends. CDR3 size: 13 residues. From germline, CDR1 is MNHEY and CDR2 SMNVEV (reference sequence). As DNA, the CDR3 is TGTGCCAGCAGTTTACTCCCCGGAGCTGAAGCTTTCTTT. This codes for CASSLLPGAEAFF.

The rearrangement links TRBV29-1 to TRBJ1-1; D not certain. V was shortened by 2 bases and J by 7 bases, with 8 bases between the two germline ends. CDR1 and CDR2 from the germline V gene are SQVTM and ANQGSEA. CDR3 length: 11 amino acids. The CDR3 sequence: CSVERRGEAFF. For the CDR3, the DNA is TGCAGCGTTGAACGCCGGGGTGAAGCTTTCTTT.

The rearrangement uses TRBV10-2 and TRBJ1-1, with a possible D match to TRBD1 (5 bases). CDR1 is WSHSY, CDR2 SAAADI, per germline. The CDR3 totals 16 residues. Trimming stripped 6 bases from V and 0 bases from J, with 17 bases between. CDR3 sequence: CASRRNPGPMNTEAFF. The CDR3 DNA sequence: TGCGCCAGCAGGAGAAATCCAGGGCCCATGAACACTGAAGCTTTCTTT.

This chain joins TRBV4-1 and TRBJ1-2; D not certain. Germline CDR1 MGHRA, CDR2 YSYEKL. The CDR3 covers 15 residues. Trimming cost V 2 bases and J 6 bases, with 16 bases left between them. CDR3 sequence: CASSQMEGRFDGYTF. The DNA for the CDR3 is TGCGCCAGCAGCCAAATGGAAGGGAGATTTGATGGCTACACCTTC.

Only a few counts were recorded for this clone. V usage is TRBV7-9 and J usage is TRBJ2-3; D is unresolved. CDR1 and CDR2 from the germline V gene are SEHNR and FQNEAQ (reference sequence). Trimming stripped 9 bases from V and 4 bases from J, with 11 bases between. CDR3 length equals 12 residues. CDR3 sequence: CASGLTSDTQYF. CDR3 nucleotide sequence: TGTGCCAGTGGGCTGACCTCAGATACGCAGTATTTT.

The chain is built from TRBV15 and TRBJ2-7, with a weak D call TRBD2 (6 bases). The CDR3 totals 14 residues. V lost 0 bases, J lost 4 bases, and 10 bases lay in between. The germline V gene encodes CDR1 LNHNV and CDR2 YYDKDF (reference sequence). CDR3: CATSRDRGRYEQYF. Here the CDR3 DNA reads TGTGCCACCAGCAGAGATCGGGGGAGATACGAGCAGTACTTC. The whole variable domain, filled in from reference TRBV15 and TRBJ2-7, reads DAMVIQNPRYQVTQFGKPVTLSCSQTLNHNVMYWYQQKSSQAPKLLFHYYDKDFNNEADTPDNFQSRRPNTSFCFLDIRSPGLGDTAMYLCATSRDRGRYEQYFGPGTRLTVT.

In this sample, this clone turned up once. The chain has TRBV4-1 and TRBJ1-5; 8 bases fit TRBD1. This CDR3 has 15 amino acids. V shed 4 bases, J shed 6 bases, and the junction held 8 bases outside the gene matches. From germline, CDR1 is MGHRA and CDR2 YSYEKL. CDR3 amino acids: CASSPMQTGVQPQHF. CDR3 in DNA: TGCGCCAGCAGCCCTATGCAGACAGGGGTTCAGCCCCAGCATTTT.

This clone was recorded only once. The chain has TRBV11-2 and TRBJ2-1; a possible D gene is TRBD2 (7 bases). Trimming shortened V by 2 bases and J by 4 bases, and 12 bases separated the two germline ends. Germline loops: CDR1 SGHAT, CDR2 FQNNGV. CDR3 size: 15 residues. CDR3 nucleotide sequence: TGTGCCAGCAGCTTACAACGGGGGGCGTACAATGAGCAGTTCTTC. Protein product: CASSLQRGAYNEQFF.

This chain uses TRBV2 with TRBJ1-5; TRBD1 matches 7 bases. The trim removed 3 bases at V and 3 bases at J, leaving 5 bases unmatched. Germline CDR1 SNHLY, CDR2 FYNNEI. The CDR3 length is 15 residues. The CDR3 is CASSDSDRYNQPQHF. The CDR3 DNA is TGTGCCAGCAGTGATTCGGACAGGTACAATCAGCCCCAGCATTTT. Looking up the rest from reference TRBV2 and TRBJ1-5 gives the full variable domain: EPEVTQTPSHQVTQMGQEVILRCVPISNHLYFYWYRQILGQKVEFLVSFYNNEISEKSEIFDDQFSVERPDGSNFTLKIRSTKLEDSAMYFCASSDSDRYNQPQHFGDGTRLSIL.

The rearrangement uses TRBV14 and TRBJ1-2; 9 bases are a match to TRBD1. The germline V gene encodes CDR1 SGHDN and CDR2 FVKESK. V was pared by 1 base and J by 6 bases, with 6 bases of the junction left unmatched. The CDR3 length is 15 residues. This CDR3 is CASSQAGTGQDGYTF. DNA of the CDR3: TGTGCCAGCAGCCAAGCCGGGACAGGGCAGGATGGCTACACCTTC.

The chain recombines TRBV4-1 with TRBJ1-2; TRBD1 is a possible D gene (5 bases). Trimming shortened V by 3 bases and J by 0 bases, and 11 bases separated the two germline ends. From germline, CDR1 is MGHRA and CDR2 YSYEKL. The CDR3 is made up of 15 amino acids. The CDR3 nucleotides are TGCGCCAGCAGCCATGGGGCTGAAACTAACTATGGCTACACCTTC. It codes for CASSHGAETNYGYTF.

The V call is TRBV10-3, the J call TRBJ1-5; D gene ambiguous. Trimming removed 2 bases at V and 5 bases at J, with 10 bases between. This CDR3 is 14 amino acids long. Germline V CDR1 and CDR2: ENHRY, SYGVKD. The CDR3 here is CAISENSQYQPQHF. CDR3 in DNA: TGTGCCATCAGTGAGAACAGCCAATATCAGCCCCAGCATTTT.

The chain links TRBV28 to TRBJ1-1; TRBD1 is a possible D gene (5 bases). CDR1 and CDR2 (germline): MDHEN, SYDVKM. This CDR3 is built from 14 residues. The V gene lost 2 bases and the J gene lost 6 bases, with 13 bases spanning the gap. CDR3 in DNA: TGTGCCAGCAGTTTACAACCGACAGTCGCTGAAGCTTTCTTT. It encodes CASSLQPTVAEAFF.

The chain is built from TRBV19 and TRBJ1-3; the match to TRBD1 covers 7 bases. The CDR3 has 13 amino acids. With 7 bases clipped from V and 8 bases from J, the junction kept 8 bases outside the gene matches. The germline gives CDR1 LNHDA, CDR2 SQIVND (reference sequence). The CDR3 here is CASTPGQAHTIYF. The DNA for the CDR3 is TGTGCCAGTACCCCCGGACAGGCACACACCATATATTTT.

This clone has just a few counts. The J gene is TRBJ2-1, the V gene TRBV6-5; 13 bases agree with TRBD2. This CDR3 is 15 amino acids long. Germline CDR1 reads MNHEY; CDR2 reads SVGAGI. V shed 6 bases and J 7 bases; nucleotides not matched to a gene: 6. Here the CDR3 DNA reads TGTGCCAGCAGCAAGGGACTAGCGGGGCCTAATGAGCAGTTCTTC. Amino acid sequence: CASSKGLAGPNEQFF.

This clone was detected a few times. The chain combines TRBV18 with TRBJ1-5; a possible D gene is TRBD1 (5 bases). The CDR3 loop spans 15 amino acids. Trimming took off 0 bases at V and 6 bases at J, with 12 bases between the two ends. CDR1 and CDR2 from the germline V gene are KGHSH and LQKENI. Here the CDR3 DNA reads TGTGCCAGCTCACCACCGGGGACGGGGGGTCAGCCCCAGCATTTT. It is translated as CASSPPGTGGQPQHF.

This clone was counted between two and nine times. The CDR3 DNA reads TGTGCCAGCAGTGCCCTCCTAGCGCTAACCTACAATGAGCAGTTCTTC. Its protein product is CASSALLALTYNEQFF. J is TRBJ2-1 and V is TRBV6-1, with a tentative D call TRBD2 (6 bases). The V end was cut by 4 bases, the J end by 2 bases, with 15 bases between. The CDR3 runs to 16 residues. Germline loops: CDR1 MNHNS, CDR2 SASEGT.

The rearrangement links TRBV30 to TRBJ2-5; TRBD1 might be the D (6 bases). This CDR3 comprises 13 residues. Per germline, CDR1 GTSNPN and CDR2 SVGIG (reference sequence). With 2 bases removed from V and 4 bases from J, the gap between germline ends came to 11 bases. This CDR3 is CAWSWDTGETQYF. CDR3 sequence (DNA): TGTGCCTGGAGTTGGGACACGGGAGAGACCCAGTACTTC. Together with reference TRBV30 and TRBJ2-5, the CDR3 gives the full variable domain: SQTIHQWPATLVQPVGSPLSLECTVEGTSNPNLYWYRQAAGRGLQLLFYSVGIGQISSEVPQNLSASRPQDRQFILSSKKLLLSDSGFYLCAWSWDTGETQYFGPGTRLLVL.

The V and J genes are TRBV18 and TRBJ2-3; D is unresolved. V lost 2 bases to trimming and J lost 2 bases, with 8 bases between them. Germline V lookup: CDR1 KGHSH, CDR2 LQKENI. The CDR3 runs 14 residues. This CDR3 is CASSPAYSTDTQYF. The CDR3 region has the DNA TGTGCCAGCTCACCAGCCTATTCCACAGATACGCAGTATTTT. Together with reference TRBV18 and TRBJ2-3, the CDR3 gives the full variable domain: NAGVMQNPRHLVRRRGQEARLRCSPMKGHSHVYWYRQLPEEGLKFMVYLQKENIIDESGMPKERFSAEFPKEGPSILRIQQVVRGDSAAYFCASSPAYSTDTQYFGPGTRLTVL.